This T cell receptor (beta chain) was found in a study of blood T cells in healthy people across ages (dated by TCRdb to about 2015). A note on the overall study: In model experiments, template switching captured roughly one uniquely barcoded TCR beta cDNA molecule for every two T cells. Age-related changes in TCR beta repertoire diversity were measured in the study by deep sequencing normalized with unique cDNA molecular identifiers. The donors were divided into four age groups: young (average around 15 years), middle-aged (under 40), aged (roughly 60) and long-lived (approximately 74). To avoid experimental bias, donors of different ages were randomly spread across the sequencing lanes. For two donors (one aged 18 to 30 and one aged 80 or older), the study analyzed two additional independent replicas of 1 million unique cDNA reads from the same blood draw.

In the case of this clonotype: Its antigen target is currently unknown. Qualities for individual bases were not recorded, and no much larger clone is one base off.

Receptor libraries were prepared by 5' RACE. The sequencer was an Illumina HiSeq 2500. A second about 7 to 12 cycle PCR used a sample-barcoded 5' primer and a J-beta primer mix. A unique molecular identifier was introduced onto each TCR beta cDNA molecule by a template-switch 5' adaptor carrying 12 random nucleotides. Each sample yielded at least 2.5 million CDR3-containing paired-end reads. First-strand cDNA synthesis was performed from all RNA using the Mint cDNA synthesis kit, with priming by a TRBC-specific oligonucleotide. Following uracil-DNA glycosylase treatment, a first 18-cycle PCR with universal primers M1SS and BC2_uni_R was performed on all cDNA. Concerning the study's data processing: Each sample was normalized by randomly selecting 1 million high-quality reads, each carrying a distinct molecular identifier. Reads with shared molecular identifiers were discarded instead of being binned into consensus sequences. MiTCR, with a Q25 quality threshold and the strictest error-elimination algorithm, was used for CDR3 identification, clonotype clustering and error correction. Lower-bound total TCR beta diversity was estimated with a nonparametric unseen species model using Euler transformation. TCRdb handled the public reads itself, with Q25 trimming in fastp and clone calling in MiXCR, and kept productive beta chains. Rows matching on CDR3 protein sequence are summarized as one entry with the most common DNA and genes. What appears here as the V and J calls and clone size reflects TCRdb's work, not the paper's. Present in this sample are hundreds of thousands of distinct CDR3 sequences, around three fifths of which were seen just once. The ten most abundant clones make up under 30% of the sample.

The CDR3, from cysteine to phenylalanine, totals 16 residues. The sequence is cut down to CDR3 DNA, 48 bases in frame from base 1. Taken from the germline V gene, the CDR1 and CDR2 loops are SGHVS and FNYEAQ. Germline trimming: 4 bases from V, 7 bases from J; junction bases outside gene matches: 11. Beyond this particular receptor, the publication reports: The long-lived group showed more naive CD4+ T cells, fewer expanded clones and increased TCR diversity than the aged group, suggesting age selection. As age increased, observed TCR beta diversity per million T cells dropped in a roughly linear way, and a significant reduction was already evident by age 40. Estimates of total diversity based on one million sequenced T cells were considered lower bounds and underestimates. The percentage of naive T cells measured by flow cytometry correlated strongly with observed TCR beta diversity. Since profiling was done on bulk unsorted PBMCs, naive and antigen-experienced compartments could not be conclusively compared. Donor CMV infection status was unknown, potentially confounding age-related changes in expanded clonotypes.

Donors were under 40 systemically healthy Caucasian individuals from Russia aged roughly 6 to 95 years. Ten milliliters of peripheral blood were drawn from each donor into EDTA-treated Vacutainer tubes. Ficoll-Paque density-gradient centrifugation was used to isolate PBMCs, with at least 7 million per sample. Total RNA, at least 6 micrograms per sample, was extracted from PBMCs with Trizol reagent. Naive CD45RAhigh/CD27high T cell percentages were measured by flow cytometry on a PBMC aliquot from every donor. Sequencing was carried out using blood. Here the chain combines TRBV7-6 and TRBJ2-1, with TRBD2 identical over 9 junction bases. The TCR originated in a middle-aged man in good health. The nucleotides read TGTGCCAGCAGCTCCTCCATAGCGGGAGTAGAGAATGAGCAGTTCTTC. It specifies CASSSSIAGVENEQFF.